A single T cell receptor (beta chain) is shown here with its context. Germline CDR1 and CDR2: SGHNT and YYREEE (reference sequence). Trimming took 0 bases from V and 1 from J, leaving 10 bases between them. This CDR3 has 15 residues. The sample belongs to a study of shared clonotypes between healthy human individuals. On the study more broadly: The donors, a couple of women and a few men, were aged 18 to 49.

Per the study methods: Owing to the provision of junction-only sequences devoid of quality scores by immunoSEQ, filtering differed. Profiled with immunoSEQ multiplex PCR; TCRdb holds only in-frame clones, not every one. That table gives V, J and clone size, and the DNA gave D and trimming. The data show under 1,100,000 clones, more than 60% seen once. The sample taken for sequencing was memory CD4+ T cells sorted from blood. Subset indicated: CD45RA-negative fraction. This clonotype was sampled from a young man in good health. The rearrangement joins TRBV5-4 to TRBJ1-1; D gene unclear. In DNA form, the CDR3 reads TGTGCCAGCAGCTTGGGATCCGGGAGGAACACTGAAGCTTTCTTT. This codes for CASSLGSGRNTEAFF.